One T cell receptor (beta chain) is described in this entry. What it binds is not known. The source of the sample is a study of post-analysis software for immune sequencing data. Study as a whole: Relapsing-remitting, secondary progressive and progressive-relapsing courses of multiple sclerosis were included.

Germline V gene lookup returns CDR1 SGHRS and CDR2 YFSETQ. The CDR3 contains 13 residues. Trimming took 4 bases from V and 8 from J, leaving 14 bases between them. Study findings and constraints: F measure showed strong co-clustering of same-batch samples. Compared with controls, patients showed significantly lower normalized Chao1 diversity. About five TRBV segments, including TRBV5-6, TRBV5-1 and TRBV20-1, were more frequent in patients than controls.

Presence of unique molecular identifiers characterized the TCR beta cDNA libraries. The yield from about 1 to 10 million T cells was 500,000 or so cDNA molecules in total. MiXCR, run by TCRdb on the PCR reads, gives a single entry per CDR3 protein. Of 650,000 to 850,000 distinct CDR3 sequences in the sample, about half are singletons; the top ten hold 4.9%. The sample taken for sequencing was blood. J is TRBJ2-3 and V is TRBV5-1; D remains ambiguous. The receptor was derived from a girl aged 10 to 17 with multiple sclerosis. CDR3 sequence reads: CASSLTLWGTQYF. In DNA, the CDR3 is TGCGCCAGCAGCCTAACTCTTTGGGGTACGCAGTATTTT.